This TCR beta chain was observed in a study of blood T cell repertoires in COVID-19. Study as a whole: The United States, Italy and Spain supplied acute and convalescent COVID-19 samples. T cells, B-cell-depleted T cells, or PBMCs provided the cDNA or gDNA that served as material.

Under the authors' procedure: Amplification of reference gene primers was used by the study to estimate nucleated cell counts. TCRdb's copy holds only in-frame clones and misses some; the assay was immunoSEQ multiplex PCR. From that table come the V and J calls and clone size; the DNA was used to work out D and trimming. The sample holds 100,000 or so clones, around four fifths seen once. The length of the CDR3 is 13 residues. Germline-derived CDR1 and CDR2 are LNHDA and SQIVND (reference sequence). The V end was cut by 9 bases, the J end by 2 bases, with 11 bases between. The chain joins TRBV19 to TRBJ1-3; D perhaps matches TRBD1 (6 bases). Specimen: peripheral blood. The clonotype comes from a woman in her seventies with acute or convalescent COVID-19. The CDR3 is CASPDRPGNTIYF. In nucleotides, the CDR3 is TGTGCCAGCCCCGACAGGCCTGGAAACACCATATATTTT.